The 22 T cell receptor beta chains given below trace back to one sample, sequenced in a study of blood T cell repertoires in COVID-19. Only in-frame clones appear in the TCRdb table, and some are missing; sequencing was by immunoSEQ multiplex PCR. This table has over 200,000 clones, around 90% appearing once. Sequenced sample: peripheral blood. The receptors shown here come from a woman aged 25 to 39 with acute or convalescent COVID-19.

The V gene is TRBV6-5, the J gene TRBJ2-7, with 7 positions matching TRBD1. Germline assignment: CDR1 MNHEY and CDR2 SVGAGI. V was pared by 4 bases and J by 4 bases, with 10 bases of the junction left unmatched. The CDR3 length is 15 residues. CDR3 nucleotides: TGTGCCAGCAGTTCCCAACAGGGGACAATGTACGAGCAGTACTTC. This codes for CASSSQQGTMYEQYF.

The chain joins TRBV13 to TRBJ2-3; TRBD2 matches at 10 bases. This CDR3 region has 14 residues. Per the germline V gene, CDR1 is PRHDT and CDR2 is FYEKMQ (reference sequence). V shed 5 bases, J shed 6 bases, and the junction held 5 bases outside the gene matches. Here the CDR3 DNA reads TGTGCCAGCAGCCAAACTAGCGGGATTGATACGCAGTATTTT. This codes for CASSQTSGIDTQYF.

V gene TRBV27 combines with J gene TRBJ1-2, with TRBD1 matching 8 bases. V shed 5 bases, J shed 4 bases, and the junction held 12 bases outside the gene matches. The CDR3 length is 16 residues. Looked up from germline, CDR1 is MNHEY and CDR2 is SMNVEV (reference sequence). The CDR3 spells CASSPTRDRKIYGYTF. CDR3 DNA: TGTGCCAGCAGTCCTACTCGGGACAGGAAGATCTATGGCTACACCTTC.

The CDR3 protein is CASKQGANTEAFF. The CDR3 DNA reads as TGTGCCAGCAAACAGGGGGCGAACACTGAAGCTTTCTTT. This chain joins TRBV27 and TRBJ1-1; TRBD1 aligns across 9 bases. The CDR3 length is 13 residues. V dropped 7 bases and J dropped 1; count of bases not matched to a gene: 1. The V gene's germline CDR1 is MNHEY and CDR2 SMNVEV (reference sequence).

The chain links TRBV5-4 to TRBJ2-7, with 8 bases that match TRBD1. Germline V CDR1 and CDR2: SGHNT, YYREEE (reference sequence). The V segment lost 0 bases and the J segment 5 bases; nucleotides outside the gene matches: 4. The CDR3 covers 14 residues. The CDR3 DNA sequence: TGTGCCAGCAGCTTGGACAGGGGGAACGACGAGCAGTACTTC. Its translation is CASSLDRGNDEQYF.

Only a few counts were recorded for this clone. CDR3 amino acids: CASSDPGSSYNEQFF. In DNA, the CDR3 is TGCGCCAGCAGTGATCCAGGAAGCTCCTACAATGAGCAGTTCTTC. V is TRBV10-1 and J is TRBJ2-1; the D is unclear. In germline, CDR1 is WNHNN, CDR2 SYGVQD (reference sequence). V lost 3 bases and J lost 0, with 9 bases in between. This CDR3 region has 15 residues.

This chain's CDR3 is CASSPTAGNEQFF. CDR3 coding DNA: TGTGCCAGCAGTCCGACAGCGGGGAATGAGCAGTTCTTC. The chain combines TRBV6-6 with TRBJ2-1; TRBD2 aligns across 7 bases. Germline V lookup: CDR1 MNHNY, CDR2 SVGAGI (reference sequence). V lost 5 bases, J lost 7 bases, and 5 bases stayed unmatched. The CDR3 loop spans 13 amino acids.

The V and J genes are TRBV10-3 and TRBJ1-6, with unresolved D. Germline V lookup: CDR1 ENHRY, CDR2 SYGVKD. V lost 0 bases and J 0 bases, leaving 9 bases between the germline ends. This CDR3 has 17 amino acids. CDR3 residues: CAISESRASSYNSPLHF. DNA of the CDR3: TGTGCCATCAGTGAGTCGAGGGCGAGCTCCTATAATTCACCCCTCCACTTT.

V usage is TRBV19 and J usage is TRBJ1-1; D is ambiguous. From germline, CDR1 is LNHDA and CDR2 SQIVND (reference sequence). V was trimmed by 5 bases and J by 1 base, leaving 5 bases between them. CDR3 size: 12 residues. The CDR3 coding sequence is TGTGCCAGTAGTTATAGGAACACTGAAGCTTTCTTT. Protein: CASSYRNTEAFF.

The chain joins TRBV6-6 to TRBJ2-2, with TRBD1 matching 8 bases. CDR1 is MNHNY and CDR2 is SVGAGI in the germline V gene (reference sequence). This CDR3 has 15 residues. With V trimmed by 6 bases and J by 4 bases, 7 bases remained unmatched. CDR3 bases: TGTGCCAGCAGAAACGGACAGGGCGGCACCGGGGAGCTGTTTTTT. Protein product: CASRNGQGGTGELFF.

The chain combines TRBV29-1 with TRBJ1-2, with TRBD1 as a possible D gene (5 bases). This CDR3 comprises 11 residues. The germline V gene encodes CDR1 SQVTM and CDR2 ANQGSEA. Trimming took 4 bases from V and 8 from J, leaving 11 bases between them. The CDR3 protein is CSVVGGVGYTF. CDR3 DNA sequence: TGCAGCGTTGTGGGAGGGGTCGGCTACACCTTC.

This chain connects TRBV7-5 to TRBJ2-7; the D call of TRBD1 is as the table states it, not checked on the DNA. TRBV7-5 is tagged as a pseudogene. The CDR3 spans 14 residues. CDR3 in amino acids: CARSVKWQAYEQYF. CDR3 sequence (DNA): TGTGCCAGAAGCGTTAAATGGCAGGCCTACGAGCAGTACTTC.

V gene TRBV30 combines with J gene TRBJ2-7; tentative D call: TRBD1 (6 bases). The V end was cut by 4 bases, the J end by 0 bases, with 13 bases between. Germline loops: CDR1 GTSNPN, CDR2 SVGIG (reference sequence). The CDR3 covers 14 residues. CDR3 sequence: CAWKDSPVSYEQYF. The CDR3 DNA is TGTGCCTGGAAGGACAGTCCCGTCTCCTACGAGCAGTACTTC.

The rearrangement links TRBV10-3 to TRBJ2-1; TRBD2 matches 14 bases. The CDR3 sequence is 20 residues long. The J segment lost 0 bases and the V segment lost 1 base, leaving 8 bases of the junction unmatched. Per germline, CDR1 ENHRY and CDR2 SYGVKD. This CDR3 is CAISEWGLAGDPISYNEQFF. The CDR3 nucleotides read TGTGCCATCAGTGAGTGGGGACTAGCGGGAGACCCGATCTCCTACAATGAGCAGTTCTTC.

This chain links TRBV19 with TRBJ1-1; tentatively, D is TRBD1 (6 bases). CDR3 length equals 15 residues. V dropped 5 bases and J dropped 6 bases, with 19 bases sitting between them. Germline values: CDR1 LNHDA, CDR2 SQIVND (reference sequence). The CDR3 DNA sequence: TGTGCCAGTAGTCCCGAGAGCAGGGGTCGGGCTGAAGCTTTCTTT. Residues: CASSPESRGRAEAFF.

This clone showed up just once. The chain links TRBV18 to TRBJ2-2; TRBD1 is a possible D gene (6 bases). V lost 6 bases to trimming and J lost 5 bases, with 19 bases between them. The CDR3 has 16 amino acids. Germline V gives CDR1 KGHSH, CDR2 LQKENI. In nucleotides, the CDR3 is TGTGCCAGCTCTCCGATGGGACAAGGCGAAACCGGGGAGCTGTTTTTT. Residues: CASSPMGQGETGELFF.

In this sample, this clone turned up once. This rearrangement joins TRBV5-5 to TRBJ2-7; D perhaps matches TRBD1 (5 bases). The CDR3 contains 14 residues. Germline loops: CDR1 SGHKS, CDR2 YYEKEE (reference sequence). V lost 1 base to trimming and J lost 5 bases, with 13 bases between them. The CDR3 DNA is TGTGCCAGCAGCTTGTCCCCAGGGTTACACGAGCAGTACTTC. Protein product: CASSLSPGLHEQYF.

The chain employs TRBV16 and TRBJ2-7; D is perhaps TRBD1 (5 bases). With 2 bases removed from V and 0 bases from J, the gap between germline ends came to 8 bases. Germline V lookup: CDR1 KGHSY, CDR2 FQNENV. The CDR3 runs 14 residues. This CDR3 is CASSQVDSSYEQYF. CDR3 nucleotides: TGTGCCAGCAGCCAAGTCGACAGCTCCTACGAGCAGTACTTC.

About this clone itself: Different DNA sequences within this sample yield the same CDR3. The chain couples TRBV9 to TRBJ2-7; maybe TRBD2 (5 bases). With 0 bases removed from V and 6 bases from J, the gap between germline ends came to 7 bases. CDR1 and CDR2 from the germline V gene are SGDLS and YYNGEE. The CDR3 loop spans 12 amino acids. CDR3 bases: TGTGCCAGCAGCGTAGTTGGAGGCGAGCAGTACTTC. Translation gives CASSVVGGEQYF.

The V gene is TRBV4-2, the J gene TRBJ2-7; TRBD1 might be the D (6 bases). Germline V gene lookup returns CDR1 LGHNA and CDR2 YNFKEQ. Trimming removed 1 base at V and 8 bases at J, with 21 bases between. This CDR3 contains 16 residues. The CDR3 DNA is TGTGCCAGCAGCCAAGGGGGGCAAGCGGACGGGGAAAAGCAGTACTTC. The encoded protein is CASSQGGQADGEKQYF.

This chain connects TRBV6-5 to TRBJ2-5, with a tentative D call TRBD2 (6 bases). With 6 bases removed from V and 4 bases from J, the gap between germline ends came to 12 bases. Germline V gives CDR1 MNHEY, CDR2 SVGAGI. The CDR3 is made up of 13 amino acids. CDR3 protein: CASSPFSGETQYF. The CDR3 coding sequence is TGTGCCAGCAGCCCCTTTAGCGGAGAGACCCAGTACTTC.

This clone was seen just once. CDR3 coding DNA: TGTGCCAGCTCCCCCCCGGGGTATGGCTACACCTTC. It yields the protein CASSPPGYGYTF. The V and J genes are TRBV18 and TRBJ1-2, with D hard to call. The CDR3 consists of 12 residues. Trimming left V 6 bases short and J 5 bases short, with 10 bases between. Germline CDR1 and CDR2: KGHSH and LQKENI.